Below, one T cell receptor beta chain is given with its context. The target antigen is unknown. 5'RACE with constant-segment primers yielded barcoded, UMI-tagged TCR alpha and TCR beta cDNA libraries. TCRdb fed the 5' RACE reads into MiXCR, producing one record per CDR3 protein. The sample shows some 130,000 distinct CDR3 sequences, about 17% of them seen only once. The CDR3 runs to 14 residues. Germline-derived CDR1 and CDR2 are DFQATT and SNEGSKA (reference sequence). Trimming cost V 3 bases and J 3 bases; bases outside gene matches: 5. These data are taken from a study of T-cell memory formation after mild COVID-19. Study-level background: Clusters were largely donor specific. Whole-study results and caveats: Pre-infection memory contained some responding clones, which suggested that cross-reactive memory had joined. Proof of SARS-CoV-2 specificity was absent for the second-wave clones that crested on day 37.

Specimen: PBMCs or a T cell subset sorted from them (not recorded which). The sequence was collected from a man aged 18 to 30 who had mild COVID-19 (a few samples of this study predate the infection). Cell type and time point are not known. This rearrangement joins TRBV20-1 to TRBJ2-1, with 7 bases lining up with TRBD2. CDR3 coding DNA: TGCAGTGCTAGGTGGGGGGGGTACTACAATGAGCAGTTCTTC. Its protein product is CSARWGGYYNEQFF.